This TCR beta chain is drawn from a study of identical twins. Study-wide points: Zero-insertion analyses could be partly confounded by invariant MAIT and iNKT cells. Insertion counts were lower in abundant cord blood beta clonotypes, a trend that memory repertoires did not show.

Of note for this clonotype: What it recognizes is unknown. One end of the junction is discordant with germline, which a read error may explain.

The CDR3 spans 16 residues. CDR1 and CDR2 from the germline V gene are KGHDR and SFDVKD. Each cDNA held unique molecular identifiers, and template switching gave it a universal primer site. MiXCR, run by TCRdb on the 5' RACE reads, gives a single entry per CDR3 protein. The repertoire holds hundreds of thousands of distinct CDR3 sequences, with approximately 7% as singletons. Every donor was a healthy Caucasian. These data also formed part of another study, on yellow fever vaccine responses in identical twins.

This chain links TRBV24-1 with TRBJ2-1; 11 bases map to TRBD2. The clonotype comes from a young woman in good health. Input material: memory (CD45RO+) T cells sorted from blood. In DNA, the CDR3 is TGTCCCACCAGTGATTCAACTAGCGGGAGTTACAATGAGCAGTTCTTC. Protein sequence: CPTSDSTSGSYNEQFF.